The present entry profiles one T cell receptor beta chain with its context. The data were taken from a study of blood T cell repertoires in COVID-19. Study at large: Sources were T cells, B-cell-depleted T cells, or PBMCs; the material itself was cDNA or gDNA.

In the study's own analysis: Nucleated cell number was recorded as an estimate derived from reference gene primer amplification. The method was immunoSEQ multiplex PCR; TCRdb's version includes in-frame clones alone and lacks a portion of them. D and trimming come from the DNA, and the V and J calls and clone size come from that table. The sample holds some 170,000 clones, around 82% seen once. CDR1 MNHEY and CDR2 SVGAGI come from the germline V gene. V lost 2 bases and J 6 bases, leaving 11 bases between the germline ends. The CDR3 covers 13 residues. This rearrangement joins TRBV6-5 to TRBJ2-7, with a tentative D call TRBD1 (5 bases). The sequenced sample consisted of PBMCs or T cells enriched from blood (not recorded which). The origin of this receptor is a man between 35 and 55 years old who had recovered from COVID-19. Here the CDR3 reads CASSYRDRSEQYV. CDR3 coding DNA: TGTGCCAGCAGTTACCGCGACAGATCCGAGCAGTACGTC.